One and the same sample provided the 3 T cell receptor beta chains below, sequenced in a study of blood T cells in healthy people across ages (dated by TCRdb to between 2015 and 2017). Libraries were constructed by 5' RACE. The sample was run on an Illumina HiSeq 2500. A second roughly 6 to 12 cycle PCR used a sample-barcoded 5' primer and a J-beta primer mix. The public reads were reprocessed in TCRdb via fastp at Q25 and MiXCR, keeping in-frame beta chains. Merged by CDR3 protein, the rows form single entries marked with the most common genes and DNA. This sample is represented by hundreds of thousands of distinct CDR3 sequences; around 49% of them were singletons. The leading ten clones occupy roughly 31% of the sample. Specimen: blood. The receptors here all came from a woman aged 60-75 years in good health.

Concerning this clonotype: The junction departs from germline at one end; a sequencing error may be responsible. The CDR3 bases are TGCGCCAGCAACCAAGATGGCAACTCACCCCTCCACTTT. Translating it yields CASNQDGNSPLHF. The rearrangement joins TRBV4-3 to TRBJ1-6; D gene ambiguous. CDR3 length equals 13 residues. The germline V gene encodes CDR1 LGHNA and CDR2 YSLEER.

The CDR3 loop is CASSRIGGSYEQYF. The CDR3, as DNA: TGTGCCAGCAGTAGGATTGGCGGGAGTTACGAGCAGTACTTC. V is TRBV6-2 or TRBV6-3 and J is TRBJ2-5; 7 bases are shared with TRBD2. The J call may be faulty, since TRBJ2-7 better matches the DNA end. In germline, CDR1 is MNHEY, CDR2 SVGEGT. This CDR3 has 14 residues.

This clonotype turned up a few times. The chain joins TRBV20-1 to TRBJ1-4; weak D call: TRBD1 (5 bases). Trimming shortened V by 1 base and J by 8 bases, and 14 bases separated the two germline ends. The CDR3 has 14 amino acids. Germline V gene sequence: CDR1 DFQATT, CDR2 SNEGSKA (reference sequence). CDR3 bases: TGCAGTGCTAGAGGCGGGACGGCAGTCGAAAAACTGTTTTTT. Translation gives CSARGGTAVEKLFF.